This T cell receptor beta chain is drawn from a study of blood T cell repertoires in COVID-19. Method: immunoSEQ multiplex PCR; TCRdb's copy keeps in-frame clones and lacks some. This sample yields about 360,000 clones, of which over 75% are seen a single time; 1.3% belongs to the top ten. V lost 6 bases to trimming and J lost 7 bases, with 21 bases between them. The CDR3 consists of 16 residues. CDR1 is SEHNR and CDR2 is FQNEAQ in the germline V gene (reference sequence). The sample consisted of PBMCs or T cells enriched from blood (not recorded which). The TCR originated in a man aged 25-45 years who had recovered from COVID-19. The V and J genes are TRBV7-9 and TRBJ2-2, with a possible D match to TRBD1 (5 bases). Here the CDR3 reads CASRGRGRASGGELFF. The CDR3 DNA reads TGTGCCAGCAGAGGGCGCGGCAGGGCAAGTGGCGGGGAGCTGTTTTTT.